This TCR beta chain appears in the sequencing data of a study of cytomegalovirus exposure and HLA in healthy donors. Study outcomes and limitations: The authors listed roughly 150 TCR beta chains as cytomegalovirus-associated. The classifier, whose performance was assessed in both the original and validation cohorts, reportedly diagnosed cytomegalovirus status with high specificity and sensitivity. Several of the most significant clusters appeared linked to common viral pathogens, based on a later analysis.

This clone was detected only a few times. Its antigen is unidentified. In the PCR, 60 Vbeta and 13 Jbeta primers were used. Measured with immunoSEQ multiplex PCR; TCRdb has only the in-frame clones, and not every one. The repertoire includes 100,000 or so clones, less than 80% of them detected once, and 1.3% sits in the top ten. Germline-derived CDR1 and CDR2 are MDHEN and SYDVKM. The CDR3 runs 15 residues. V dropped 2 bases and J dropped 2; count of bases not matched to a gene: 4. The chain carries TRBV28 and TRBJ2-7; the match to TRBD2 covers 9 bases. Sequencing input: PBMCs. The clonotype comes from a man between 25 and 39 years old in good health and CMV-seronegative. For the CDR3, the DNA is TGTGCCAGCAGTTTACTTAGCGGGAGTCCCTACGAGCAGTACTTC. Its translation: CASSLLSGSPYEQYF. Full variable domain (rest looked up from reference TRBV28 and TRBJ2-7): DVKVTQSSRYLVKRTGEKVFLECVQDMDHENMFWYRQDPGLGLRLIYFSYDVKMKEKGDIPEGYSVSREKKERFSLILESASTNQTSMYLCASSLLSGSPYEQYFGPGTRLTVT.